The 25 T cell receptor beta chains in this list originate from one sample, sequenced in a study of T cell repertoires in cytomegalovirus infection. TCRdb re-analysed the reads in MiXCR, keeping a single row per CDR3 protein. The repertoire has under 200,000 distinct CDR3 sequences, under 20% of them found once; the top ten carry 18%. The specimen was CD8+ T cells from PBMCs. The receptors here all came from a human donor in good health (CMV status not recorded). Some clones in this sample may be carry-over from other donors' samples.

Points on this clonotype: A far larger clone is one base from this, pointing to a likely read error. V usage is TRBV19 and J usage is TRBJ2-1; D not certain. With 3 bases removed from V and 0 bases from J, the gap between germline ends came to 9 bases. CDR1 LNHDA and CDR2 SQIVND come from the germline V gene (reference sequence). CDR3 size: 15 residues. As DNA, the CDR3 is TGTGCCAGTAGTATTGGGTCCAGCTCCTACAATGAGCAGTTCTTC. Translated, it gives CASSIGSSSYNEQFF. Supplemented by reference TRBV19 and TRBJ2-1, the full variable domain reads DGGITQSPKYLFRKEGQNVTLSCEQNLNHDAMYWYRQDPGQGLRLIYYSQIVNDFQKGDIAEGYSVSREKKESFPLTVTSAQKNPTAFYLCASSIGSSSYNEQFFGPGTRLTVL.

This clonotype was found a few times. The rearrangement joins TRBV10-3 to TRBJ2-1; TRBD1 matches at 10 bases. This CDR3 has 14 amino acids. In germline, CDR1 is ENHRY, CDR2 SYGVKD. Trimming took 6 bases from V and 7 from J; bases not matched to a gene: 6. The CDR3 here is CAISPPGQGNEQFF. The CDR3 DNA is TGTGCCATCAGCCCCCCGGGACAGGGGAATGAGCAGTTCTTC.

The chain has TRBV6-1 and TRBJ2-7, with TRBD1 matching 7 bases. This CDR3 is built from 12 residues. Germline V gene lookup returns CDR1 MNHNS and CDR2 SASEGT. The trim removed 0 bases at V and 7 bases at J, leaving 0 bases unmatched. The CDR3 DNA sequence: TGTGCCAGCAGTGAAGCGGACAGGGAGCAGTACTTC. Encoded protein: CASSEADREQYF.

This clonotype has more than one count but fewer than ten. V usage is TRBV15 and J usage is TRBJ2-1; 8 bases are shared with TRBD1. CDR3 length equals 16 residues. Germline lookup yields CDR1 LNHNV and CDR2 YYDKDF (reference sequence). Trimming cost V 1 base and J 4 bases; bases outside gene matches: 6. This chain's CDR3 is CATSRGRTGQYNEQFF. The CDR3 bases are TGTGCCACCAGCAGAGGAAGGACAGGGCAATACAATGAGCAGTTCTTC.

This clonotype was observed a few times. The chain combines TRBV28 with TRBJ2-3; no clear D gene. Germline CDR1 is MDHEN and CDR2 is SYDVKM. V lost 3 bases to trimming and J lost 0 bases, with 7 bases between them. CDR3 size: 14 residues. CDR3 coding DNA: TGTGCCAGCAGTTTCCTAGATAGCACAGATACGCAGTATTTT. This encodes CASSFLDSTDTQYF.

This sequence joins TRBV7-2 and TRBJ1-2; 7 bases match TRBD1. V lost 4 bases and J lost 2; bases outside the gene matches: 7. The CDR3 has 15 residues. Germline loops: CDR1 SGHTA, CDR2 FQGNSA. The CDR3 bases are TGTGCCAGCAGCTCCCCGACAGGGCCCAACTATGGCTACACCTTC. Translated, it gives CASSSPTGPNYGYTF.

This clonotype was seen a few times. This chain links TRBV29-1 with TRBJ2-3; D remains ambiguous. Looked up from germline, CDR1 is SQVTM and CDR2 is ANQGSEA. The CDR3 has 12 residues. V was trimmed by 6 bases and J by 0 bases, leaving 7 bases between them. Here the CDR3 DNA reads TGCAGCGTGGCCGGGAGCACAGATACGCAGTATTTT. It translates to CSVAGSTDTQYF.

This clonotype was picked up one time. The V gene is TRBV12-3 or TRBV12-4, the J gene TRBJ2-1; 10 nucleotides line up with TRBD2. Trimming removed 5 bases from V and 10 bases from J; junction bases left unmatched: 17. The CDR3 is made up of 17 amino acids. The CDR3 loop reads CASSNLKGLAEDGEQFF. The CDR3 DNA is TGTGCCAGCAGTAACCTAAAAGGACTAGCGGAGGACGGCGAGCAGTTCTTC.

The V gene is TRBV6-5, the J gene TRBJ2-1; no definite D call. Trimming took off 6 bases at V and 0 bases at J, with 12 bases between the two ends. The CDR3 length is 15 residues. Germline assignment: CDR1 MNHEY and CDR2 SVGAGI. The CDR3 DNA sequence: TGTGCCAGCAGCCCTTCCGGTTACTCCTACAATGAGCAGTTCTTC. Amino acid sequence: CASSPSGYSYNEQFF.

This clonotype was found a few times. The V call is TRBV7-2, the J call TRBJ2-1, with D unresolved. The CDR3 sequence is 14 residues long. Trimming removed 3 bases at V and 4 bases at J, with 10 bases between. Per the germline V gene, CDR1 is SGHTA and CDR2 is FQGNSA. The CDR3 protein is CASSFPNSYNEQFF. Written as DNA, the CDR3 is TGTGCCAGCAGCTTCCCAAACTCTTACAATGAGCAGTTCTTC.

CDR3 DNA: TGTGCCAGCAGCCCGGACTCCTCTATCTACGAGCAGTACTTC. This translates into CASSPDSSIYEQYF. The chain recombines TRBV2 with TRBJ2-7; D is perhaps TRBD2 (5 bases). CDR1 and CDR2 (germline): SNHLY, FYNNEI. The CDR3 is 14 residues long. V lost 6 bases to trimming and J lost 3 bases, with 15 bases between them.

The CDR3 nucleotides read TGTGCCAGCAGTTTATCAGATATCCAGGTAGATACGCAGTATTTT. Its protein is CASSLSDIQVDTQYF. The V call is TRBV28, the J call TRBJ2-3; unclear D gene. Deletions cut 1 base from V and 5 bases from J, with 13 bases between. The CDR3 runs to 15 residues. CDR1 and CDR2 from the germline V gene are MDHEN and SYDVKM.

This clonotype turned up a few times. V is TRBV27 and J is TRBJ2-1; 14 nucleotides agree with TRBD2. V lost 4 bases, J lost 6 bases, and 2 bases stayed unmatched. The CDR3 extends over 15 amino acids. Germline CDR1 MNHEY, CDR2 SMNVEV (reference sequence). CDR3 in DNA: TGTGCCAGCAGTTACGGGACTAGCGGGAGCAATGAGCAGTTCTTC. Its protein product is CASSYGTSGSNEQFF.

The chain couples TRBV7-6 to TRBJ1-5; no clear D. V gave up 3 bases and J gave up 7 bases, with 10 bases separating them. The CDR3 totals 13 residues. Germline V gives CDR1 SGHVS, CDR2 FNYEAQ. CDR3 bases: TGTGCCAGCAGCTTCGGGGTATGGCAGCCCCAGCATTTT. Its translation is CASSFGVWQPQHF.

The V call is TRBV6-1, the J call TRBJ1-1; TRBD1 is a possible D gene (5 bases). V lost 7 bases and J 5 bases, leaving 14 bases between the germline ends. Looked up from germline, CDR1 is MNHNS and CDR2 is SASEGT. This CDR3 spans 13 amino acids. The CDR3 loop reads CASKGAAGTEAFF. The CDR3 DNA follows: TGTGCCAGCAAAGGGGCGGCGGGGACTGAAGCTTTCTTT.

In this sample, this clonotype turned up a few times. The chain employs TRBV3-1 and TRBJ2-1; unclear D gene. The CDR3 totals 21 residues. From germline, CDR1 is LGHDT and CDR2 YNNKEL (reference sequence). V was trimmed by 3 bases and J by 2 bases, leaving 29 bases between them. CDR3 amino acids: CASSHKLKDKKAWKTYNEQFF. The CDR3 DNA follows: TGTGCCAGCAGCCACAAACTAAAAGACAAGAAAGCTTGGAAAACCTACAATGAGCAGTTCTTC.

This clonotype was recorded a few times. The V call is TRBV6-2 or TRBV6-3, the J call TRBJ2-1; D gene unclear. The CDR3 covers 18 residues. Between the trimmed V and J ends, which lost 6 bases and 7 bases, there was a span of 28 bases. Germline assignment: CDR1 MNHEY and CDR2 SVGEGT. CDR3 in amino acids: CASSSRPLGLRDRNEQFF. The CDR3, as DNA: TGTGCCAGCAGCTCCCGCCCCCTGGGCCTTAGGGATAGGAATGAGCAGTTCTTC.

CDR3 coding DNA: TGTGCCAGCAGCCATAACCCCAAGGGGTCAGATACGCAGTATTTT. It specifies CASSHNPKGSDTQYF. The V call is TRBV14, the J call TRBJ2-3; possibly TRBD1 for D (5 bases). The V end lost 3 bases, the J end lost 4 bases, and 14 bases lay between the germline ends. The CDR3 consists of 15 residues. Germline V gives CDR1 SGHDN, CDR2 FVKESK.

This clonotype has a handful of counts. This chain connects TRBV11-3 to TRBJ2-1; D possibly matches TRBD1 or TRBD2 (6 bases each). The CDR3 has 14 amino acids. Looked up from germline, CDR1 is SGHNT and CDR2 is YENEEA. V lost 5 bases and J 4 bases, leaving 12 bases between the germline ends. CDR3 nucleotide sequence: TGTGCCAGCAGCCGGAGGGGGAGGTACAATGAGCAGTTCTTC. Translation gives CASSRRGRYNEQFF.

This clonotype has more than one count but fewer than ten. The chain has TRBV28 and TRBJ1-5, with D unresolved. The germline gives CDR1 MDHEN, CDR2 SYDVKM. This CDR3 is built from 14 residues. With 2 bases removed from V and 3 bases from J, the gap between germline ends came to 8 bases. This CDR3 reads CASSLVQVNQPQHF. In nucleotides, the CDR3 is TGTGCCAGCAGTTTAGTCCAGGTCAATCAGCCCCAGCATTTT. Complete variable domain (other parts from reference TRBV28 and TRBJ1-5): DVKVTQSSRYLVKRTGEKVFLECVQDMDHENMFWYRQDPGLGLRLIYFSYDVKMKEKGDIPEGYSVSREKKERFSLILESASTNQTSMYLCASSLVQVNQPQHFGDGTRLSIL.

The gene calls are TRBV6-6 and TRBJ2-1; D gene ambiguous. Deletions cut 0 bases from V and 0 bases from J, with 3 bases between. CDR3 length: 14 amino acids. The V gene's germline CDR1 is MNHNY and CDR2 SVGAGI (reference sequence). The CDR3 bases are TGTGCCAGCAGTTACTCTGTCTCCTACAATGAGCAGTTCTTC. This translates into CASSYSVSYNEQFF.

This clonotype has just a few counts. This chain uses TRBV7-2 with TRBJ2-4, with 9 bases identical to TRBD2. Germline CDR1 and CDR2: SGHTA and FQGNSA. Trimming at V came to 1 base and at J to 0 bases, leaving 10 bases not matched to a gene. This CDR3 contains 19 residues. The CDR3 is CASSLVPAGGYLAKNIQYF. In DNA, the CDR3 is TGTGCCAGCAGCTTAGTTCCCGCGGGGGGGTACCTAGCCAAAAACATTCAGTACTTC.

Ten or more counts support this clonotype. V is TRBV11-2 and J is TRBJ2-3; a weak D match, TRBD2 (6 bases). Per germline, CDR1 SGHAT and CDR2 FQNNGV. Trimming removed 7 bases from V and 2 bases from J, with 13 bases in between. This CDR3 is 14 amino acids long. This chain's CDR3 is CASNPEGYTDTQYF. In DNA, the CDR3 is TGTGCCAGCAATCCGGAGGGATACACAGATACGCAGTATTTT.

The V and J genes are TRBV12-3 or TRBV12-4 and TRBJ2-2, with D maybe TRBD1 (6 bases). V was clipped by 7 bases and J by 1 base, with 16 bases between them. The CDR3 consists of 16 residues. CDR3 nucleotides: TGTGCCAGCAACCCCTCCGGGACAAAGAACACCGGGGAGCTGTTTTTT. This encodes CASNPSGTKNTGELFF.

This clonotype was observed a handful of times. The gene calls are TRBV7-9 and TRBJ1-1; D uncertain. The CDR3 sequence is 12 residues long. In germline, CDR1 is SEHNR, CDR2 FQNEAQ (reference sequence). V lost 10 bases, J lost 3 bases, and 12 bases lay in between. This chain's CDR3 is CATRRGDTEAFF. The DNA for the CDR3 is TGTGCCACCCGTCGTGGGGACACTGAAGCTTTCTTT.